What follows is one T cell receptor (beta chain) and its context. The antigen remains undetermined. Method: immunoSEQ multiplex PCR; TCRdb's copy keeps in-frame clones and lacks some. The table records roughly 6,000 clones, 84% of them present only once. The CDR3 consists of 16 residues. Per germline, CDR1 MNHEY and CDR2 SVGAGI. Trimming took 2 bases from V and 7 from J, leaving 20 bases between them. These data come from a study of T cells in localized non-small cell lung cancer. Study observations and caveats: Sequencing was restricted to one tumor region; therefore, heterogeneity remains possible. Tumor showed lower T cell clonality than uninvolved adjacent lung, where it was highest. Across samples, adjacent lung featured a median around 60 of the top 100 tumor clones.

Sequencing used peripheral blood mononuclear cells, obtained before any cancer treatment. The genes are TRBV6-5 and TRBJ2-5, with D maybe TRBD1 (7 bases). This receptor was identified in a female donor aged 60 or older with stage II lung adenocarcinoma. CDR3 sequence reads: CASSYVRQGGKVTQYF. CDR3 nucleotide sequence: TGTGCCAGCAGTTACGTCCGACAGGGAGGAAAAGTGACCCAGTACTTC.